The 6 T cell receptor beta chains listed next were all sequenced from one sample in a study of T and B cells in COVID-19 patients. Blood genomic DNA input for TRB amplification was about 220-500 ng. Multiplex PCR with BIOMED2 TRB-A/B primer pools amplified TRB rearrangements. TCRdb independently ran MiXCR on the multiplex PCR reads; one entry per CDR3 protein. This table holds about 23,000 distinct CDR3 sequences, 25% to 30% found once. Sequencing used blood. The receptors originated from a human donor who had recovered from COVID-19.

The table lists this clonotype with a few counts. This chain uses TRBV18 with TRBJ2-2; 7 positions agree with TRBD2. J was trimmed by 5 bases and V by 6 bases; bases with no gene match: 9. Germline CDR1 is KGHSH and CDR2 is LQKENI. This CDR3 has 15 amino acids. CDR3 protein: CASSPGGAGTGELFF. In nucleotides, the CDR3 is TGTGCCAGCTCCCCGGGGGGAGCGGGGACCGGGGAGCTGTTTTTT. Looking up the rest from reference TRBV18 and TRBJ2-2 gives the full variable domain: NAGVMQNPRHLVRRRGQEARLRCSPMKGHSHVYWYRQLPEEGLKFMVYLQKENIIDESGMPKERFSAEFPKEGPSILRIQQVVRGDSAAYFCASSPGGAGTGELFFGEGSRLTVL.

A single count supports this clonotype. The chain couples TRBV24-1 to TRBJ2-1; 8 nucleotides align to TRBD1. The CDR3 covers 14 residues. Germline V gene data show CDR1 as KGHDR and CDR2 as SFDVKD. V lost 4 bases to trimming and J lost 7 bases; unmatched junction nucleotides: 5. The CDR3 spells CATSDSDRGNEQFF. The CDR3 DNA sequence: TGTGCCACCAGTGACAGTGACAGGGGAAATGAGCAGTTCTTC.

CDR3 bases: TGTGCCAGCTCACCTGGAGCGTTGAACACTGAAGCTTTCTTT. Translated, it gives CASSPGALNTEAFF. The chain combines TRBV18 with TRBJ1-1; D is unclear. Between the trimmed V and J ends, which lost 3 bases and 0 bases, there was a span of 8 bases. The CDR3 is 14 amino acids. CDR1 is KGHSH and CDR2 is LQKENI in the germline V gene.

This clonotype showed up just a few times. The genes are TRBV6-5 and TRBJ2-5; TRBD1 aligns across 7 bases. This CDR3 has 17 amino acids. CDR1 and CDR2 (germline): MNHEY, SVGAGI. The V segment lost 0 bases and the J segment 1 base; nucleotides outside the gene matches: 8. CDR3 amino acids: CASSYSATGWIQETQYF. CDR3 nucleotide sequence: TGTGCCAGCAGTTACTCGGCGACAGGGTGGATCCAAGAGACCCAGTACTTC.

This clonotype turned up a few times. The J gene is TRBJ1-3, the V gene TRBV18; D not resolved. V lost 8 bases and J 2 bases, leaving 13 bases between the germline ends. The CDR3 extends over 14 amino acids. CDR1 and CDR2 (germline): KGHSH, LQKENI. The CDR3, as DNA: TGTGCCAGCCTAGCCCCCGAGGCTGGAAACACCATATATTTT. Its protein product is CASLAPEAGNTIYF.

The chain links TRBV5-6 to TRBJ2-7; TRBD2 matches at 8 bases. The V gene's germline CDR1 is SGHDT and CDR2 YYEEEE. The V gene end was trimmed by 4 bases and the J gene end by 7 bases; junction bases not matched to a gene: 10. This CDR3 has 14 residues. DNA for the CDR3: TGTGCCAGCAGCCCGGGGGGGGGCGCGAGAGAGCAGTACTTC. Translated: CASSPGGGAREQYF.